The 18 T cell receptor beta chains given below trace back to one sample, sequenced in a study of blood T cells in healthy people across ages. The use of a sample-barcoded 5' primer and a J-beta primer mix characterized a second PCR of about 7 to 12 cycles. One entry per CDR3 protein, called by TCRdb with MiXCR from the 5' RACE reads. The sample includes approximately 680,000 distinct CDR3 sequences, 32% of them seen just once. Specimen: blood. These receptors were collected from an elderly woman in good health.

This clonotype appeared a few times. This may be a read error: a much more frequent sequence differs by one nucleotide. The chain recombines TRBV7-2 with TRBJ2-1; 11 nucleotides match TRBD2. This CDR3 contains 15 residues. Per the germline V gene, CDR1 is SGHTA and CDR2 is FQGNSA. J was trimmed by 6 bases and V by 4 bases; bases with no gene match: 5. CDR3 in DNA: TGTGCCAGCAGCTACACTAGCGGGGGACGCAATGAGCAGTTCTTC. Translation gives CASSYTSGGRNEQFF.

About this clonotype: A much larger clone lies a single base off, so this may be a read error. This CDR3 fails to terminate in the conserved phenylalanine or tryptophan, so it likely reflects a read error. CDR3 sequence reads: CASSVEPATEQYC. CDR3 nucleotide sequence: TGTGCCAGCAGCGTAGAACCCGCGACTGAGCAGTACTGC. V and J are TRBV9 and TRBJ2-7, with D unresolved. CDR1 is SGDLS, CDR2 YYNGEE, per germline. The CDR3 is made up of 13 amino acids. Between the trimmed V and J ends, which lost 0 bases and 7 bases, there was a span of 11 bases.

As DNA, the CDR3 is TGTGCCAGTAGTGCAAGCGGGGCCTCAGGACTGGAGACCCAGTACTTC. This sequence encodes CASSASGASGLETQYF. The chain uses TRBV19 and TRBJ2-5; 7 bases agree with TRBD2. Germline CDR1 and CDR2: LNHDA and SQIVND (reference sequence). This CDR3 has 16 amino acids. The trim removed 5 bases at V and 5 bases at J, leaving 14 bases unmatched.

Many counts were recorded for this clonotype. The chain is built from TRBV29-1 and TRBJ2-1; no firm D call. The CDR3 contains 15 residues. Trimming took 5 bases from V and 5 from J, leaving 19 bases between them. CDR1 and CDR2 (germline): SQVTM, ANQGSEA. CDR3 nucleotide sequence: TGCAGCGTTTTCCCGGGTCCTTACCCTCACAATGAGCAGTTCTTC. Translating it yields CSVFPGPYPHNEQFF.

There are many counts of this clonotype. The CDR3 DNA is TGTGCCAGCAGACCCAACGGTCAGGGGGGTGGGAAGCAGTTCTTC. Protein: CASRPNGQGGGKQFF. The chain has TRBV28 and TRBJ2-1; tentative D call: TRBD1 (7 bases). The V end was cut by 6 bases, the J end by 11 bases, with 23 bases between. The CDR3 is 15 amino acids. CDR1 is MDHEN and CDR2 is SYDVKM in the germline V gene.

Here the CDR3 reads CASSQLAGSTDTQYF. In nucleotides, the CDR3 is TGTGCCAGCAGCCAACTAGCGGGGAGCACAGATACGCAGTATTTT. This chain uses TRBV5-6 with TRBJ2-3; TRBD2 agrees at 10 bases. This CDR3 region has 15 residues. After removal of 4 bases from V and 0 bases from J, the junction contained 2 bases not matched to a gene. The germline V gene encodes CDR1 SGHDT and CDR2 YYEEEE.

The chain couples TRBV5-5 to TRBJ2-5; no reliable D call. V lost 0 bases to trimming and J lost 11 bases, with 14 bases between them. This CDR3 is 13 amino acids long. In germline, CDR1 is SGHKS, CDR2 YYEKEE (reference sequence). The CDR3 sequence is CASSLADDIEQYF. DNA of the CDR3: TGTGCCAGCAGCTTGGCCGACGACATTGAGCAGTACTTC.

This chain links TRBV5-4 with TRBJ2-1; 8 nucleotides line up with TRBD1. Germline CDR1 reads SGHNT; CDR2 reads YYREEE (reference sequence). The length of the CDR3 is 15 residues. Trimming at V came to 5 bases and at J to 4 bases, leaving 8 bases not matched to a gene. This chain's CDR3 is CASSERDRIYNEQFF. The CDR3 DNA reads as TGTGCCAGCAGTGAAAGGGACAGGATATACAATGAGCAGTTCTTC.

Only a few counts were recorded for this clonotype. The genes are TRBV4-1 and TRBJ1-4; no definite D call. CDR1 is MGHRA and CDR2 is YSYEKL in the germline V gene. This CDR3 contains 17 residues. Trimming pared 0 bases from V and 2 bases from J, leaving 13 bases between. The CDR3 coding sequence is TGCGCCAGCAGCCAAGACCTCAGAGGAGGGACTAATGAAAAACTGTTTTTT. Translation gives CASSQDLRGGTNEKLFF.

This clonotype turned up a few times. V is TRBV5-1 and J is TRBJ1-1, with a weak D call TRBD1 (5 bases). The germline V gene has CDR1 SGHRS and CDR2 YFSETQ. The CDR3 extends over 16 amino acids. V dropped 0 bases and J dropped 0 bases, with 12 bases sitting between them. The CDR3 region has the DNA TGCGCCAGCAGCTTGGGGGGGTCCCTCATGAACACTGAAGCTTTCTTT. It translates to CASSLGGSLMNTEAFF.

This clonotype showed up many times. This chain links TRBV4-1 with TRBJ2-5; D not resolved. The V and J ends lost 3 bases and 0 bases respectively, with 11 bases between them. Per germline, CDR1 MGHRA and CDR2 YSYEKL. This CDR3 contains 15 residues. This chain's CDR3 is CASSHAKGNQETQYF. The CDR3 DNA follows: TGCGCCAGCAGCCATGCAAAAGGGAACCAAGAGACCCAGTACTTC.

The V call is TRBV3-1, the J call TRBJ2-3; D call uncertain. V shed 3 bases and J shed 0 bases, with 7 bases lying between them. The CDR3 loop spans 14 amino acids. Germline V lookup: CDR1 LGHDT, CDR2 YNNKEL (reference sequence). The CDR3 reads CASSQLGSTDTQYF. The CDR3 coding sequence is TGTGCCAGCAGCCAGCTGGGTAGCACAGATACGCAGTATTTT.

The J gene is TRBJ1-1, the V gene TRBV28; no clear D. The CDR3 has 15 amino acids. Deletions cut 10 bases from V and 1 base from J, with 19 bases between. The V gene's germline CDR1 is MDHEN and CDR2 SYDVKM. CDR3 nucleotide sequence: TGTGCCATTCGCTTAATAGGTATTTCGAACACTGAAGCTTTCTTT. Protein product: CAIRLIGISNTEAFF. The variable domain in full, completed from reference TRBV28 and TRBJ1-1, reads DVKVTQSSRYLVKRTGEKVFLECVQDMDHENMFWYRQDPGLGLRLIYFSYDVKMKEKGDIPEGYSVSREKKERFSLILESASTNQTSMYLCAIRLIGISNTEAFFGQGTRLTVV.

This clonotype showed up many times. This chain joins TRBV5-1 and TRBJ1-1; 9 nucleotides align to TRBD1. CDR1 SGHRS and CDR2 YFSETQ come from the germline V gene. The trim removed 0 bases at V and 1 base at J, leaving 10 bases unmatched. The CDR3 runs 18 residues. The CDR3 sequence is CASSLASWGQGQNTEAFF. The CDR3 DNA reads TGCGCCAGCAGCTTGGCCAGCTGGGGACAGGGCCAGAACACTGAAGCTTTCTTT.

The chain carries TRBV6-5 and TRBJ2-7; 7 bases are shared with TRBD2. The J segment lost 6 bases and the V segment lost 5 bases, leaving 16 bases of the junction unmatched. From germline, CDR1 is MNHEY and CDR2 SVGAGI. This CDR3 is 16 amino acids long. DNA for the CDR3: TGTGCCAGCAGTAGCATAAGTGAGACTAGCACCGCCGAGCAGTACTTC. Translation gives CASSSISETSTAEQYF.

This clonotype is medium-sized within its sample. The chain has TRBV5-1 and TRBJ1-2; D is possibly TRBD1 (6 bases). Germline V gene sequence: CDR1 SGHRS, CDR2 YFSETQ. The CDR3 loop spans 13 amino acids. V shed 0 bases and J shed 6 bases, with 9 bases lying between them. CDR3 loop: CASSLEGGDGYTF. The DNA for the CDR3 is TGCGCCAGCAGCTTGGAAGGGGGGGATGGCTACACCTTC. Looking up the rest from reference TRBV5-1 and TRBJ1-2 gives the full variable domain: KAGVTQTPRYLIKTRGQQVTLSCSPISGHRSVSWYQQTPGQGLQFLFEYFSETQRNKGNFPGRFSGRQFSNSRSEMNVSTLELGDSALYLCASSLEGGDGYTFGSGTRLTVV.

The genes are TRBV19 and TRBJ1-4; D unresolved. Trimming removed 6 bases at V and 0 bases at J, with 8 bases between. CDR3 length: 14 amino acids. CDR1 and CDR2 (germline): LNHDA, SQIVND (reference sequence). CDR3 coding DNA: TGTGCCAGTAGAGGACTTGCAACTAATGAAAAACTGTTTTTT. Protein sequence: CASRGLATNEKLFF.

At least ten counts were recorded for this clonotype. V and J are TRBV28 and TRBJ2-7, with D uncertain. Trimming shortened V by 6 bases and J by 5 bases, and 11 bases separated the two germline ends. The CDR3 spans 12 residues. Looked up from germline, CDR1 is MDHEN and CDR2 is SYDVKM. The CDR3 sequence: CASRPRHDEQYF. CDR3 in DNA: TGTGCCAGCAGGCCTCGACACGACGAGCAGTACTTC.